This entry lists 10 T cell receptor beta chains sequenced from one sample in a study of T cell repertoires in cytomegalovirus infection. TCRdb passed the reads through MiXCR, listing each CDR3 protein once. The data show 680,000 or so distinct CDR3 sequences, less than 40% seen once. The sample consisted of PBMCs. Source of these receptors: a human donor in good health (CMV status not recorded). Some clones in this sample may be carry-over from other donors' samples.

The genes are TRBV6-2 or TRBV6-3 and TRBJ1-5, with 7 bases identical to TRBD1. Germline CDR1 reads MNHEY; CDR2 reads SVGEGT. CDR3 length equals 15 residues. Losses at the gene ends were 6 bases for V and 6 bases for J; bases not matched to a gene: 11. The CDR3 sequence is CASRVGTVVSQPQHF. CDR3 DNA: TGTGCCAGCAGGGTCGGGACAGTGGTAAGTCAGCCCCAGCATTTT.

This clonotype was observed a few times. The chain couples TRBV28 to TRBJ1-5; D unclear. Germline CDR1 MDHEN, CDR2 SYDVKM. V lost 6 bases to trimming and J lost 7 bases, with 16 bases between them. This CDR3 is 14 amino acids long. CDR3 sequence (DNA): TGTGCCAGCAGCCCCACATCGTGGGAGCAGCCCCAGCATTTT. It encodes CASSPTSWEQPQHF.

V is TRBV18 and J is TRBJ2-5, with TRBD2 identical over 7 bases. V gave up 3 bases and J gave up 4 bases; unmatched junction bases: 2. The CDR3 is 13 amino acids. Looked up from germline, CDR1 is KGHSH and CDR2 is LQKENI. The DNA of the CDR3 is TGTGCCAGCTCACCGTGGGAGGGAGAGACCCAGTACTTC. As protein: CASSPWEGETQYF.

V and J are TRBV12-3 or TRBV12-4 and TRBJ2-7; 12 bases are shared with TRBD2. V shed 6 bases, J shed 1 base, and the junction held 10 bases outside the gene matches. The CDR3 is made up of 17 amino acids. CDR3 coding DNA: TGTGCCAGCAGCCAAAGGACTAGCGGGGACCTGTCCTACGAGCAGTACTTC. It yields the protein CASSQRTSGDLSYEQYF.

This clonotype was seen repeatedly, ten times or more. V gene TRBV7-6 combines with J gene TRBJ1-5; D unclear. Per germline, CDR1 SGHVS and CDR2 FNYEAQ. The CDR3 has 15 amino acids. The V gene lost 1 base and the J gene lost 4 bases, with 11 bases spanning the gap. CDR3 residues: CASSLGRTANQPQHF. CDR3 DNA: TGTGCCAGCAGCTTAGGTCGAACAGCAAATCAGCCCCAGCATTTT.

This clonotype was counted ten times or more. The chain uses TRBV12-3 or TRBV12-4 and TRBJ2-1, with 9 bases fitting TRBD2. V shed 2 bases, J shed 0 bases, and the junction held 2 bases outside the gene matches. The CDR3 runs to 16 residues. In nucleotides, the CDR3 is TGTGCCAGCAGTTTACTTAGCGGGGGCTCCTACAATGAGCAGTTCTTC. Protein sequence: CASSLLSGGSYNEQFF.

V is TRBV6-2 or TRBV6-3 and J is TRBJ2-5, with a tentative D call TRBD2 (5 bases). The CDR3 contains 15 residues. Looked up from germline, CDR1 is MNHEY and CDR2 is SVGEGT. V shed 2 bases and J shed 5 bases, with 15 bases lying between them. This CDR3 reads CASSYSGRRRETQYF. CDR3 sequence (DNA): TGTGCCAGCAGTTACAGCGGCAGGCGCCGGGAGACCCAGTACTTC.

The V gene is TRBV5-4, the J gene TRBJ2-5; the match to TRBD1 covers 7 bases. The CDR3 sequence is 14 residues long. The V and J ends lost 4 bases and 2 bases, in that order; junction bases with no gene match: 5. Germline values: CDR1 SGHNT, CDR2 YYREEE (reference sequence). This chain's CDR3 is CASSQGQLQETQYF. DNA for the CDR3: TGTGCCAGCAGCCAGGGACAGCTACAAGAGACCCAGTACTTC.

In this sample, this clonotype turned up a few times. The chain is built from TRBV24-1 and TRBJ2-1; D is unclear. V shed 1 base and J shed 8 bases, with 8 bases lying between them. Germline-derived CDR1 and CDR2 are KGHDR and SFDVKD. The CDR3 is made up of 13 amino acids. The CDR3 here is CATSDLPVHEQFF. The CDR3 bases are TGTGCCACCAGTGATTTACCAGTCCATGAGCAGTTCTTC.

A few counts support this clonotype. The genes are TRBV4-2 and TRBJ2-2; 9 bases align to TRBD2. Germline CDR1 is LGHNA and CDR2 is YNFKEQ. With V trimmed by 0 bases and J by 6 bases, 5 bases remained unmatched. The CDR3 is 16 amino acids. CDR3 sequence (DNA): TGTGCCAGCAGCCAAGAAGAGCGGGGGGAATCCGGGGAGCTGTTTTTT. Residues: CASSQEERGESGELFF.